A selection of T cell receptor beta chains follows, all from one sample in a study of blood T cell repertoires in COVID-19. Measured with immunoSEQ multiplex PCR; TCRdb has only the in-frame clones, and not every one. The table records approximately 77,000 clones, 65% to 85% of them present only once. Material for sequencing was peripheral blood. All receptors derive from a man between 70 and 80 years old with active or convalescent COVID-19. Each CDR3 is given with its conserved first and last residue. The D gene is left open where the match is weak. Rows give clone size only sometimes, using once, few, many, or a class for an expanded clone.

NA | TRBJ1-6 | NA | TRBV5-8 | TGTGCCAGCAGCTTGGTGGTTCGGCAGGGGTACAATTCACCCCTCCACTTT | CASSLVVRQGYNSPLHF
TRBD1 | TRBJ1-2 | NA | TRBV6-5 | TGTGCCAGCCGGGACAGGGCTCGGGATGGCTACACCTTC | CASRDRARDGYTF
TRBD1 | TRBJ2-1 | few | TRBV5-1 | TGCGCCAGCAGCTTGGTCCCGGACAGGGGGGCCGGTGAGCAGTTCTTC | CASSLVPDRGAGEQFF
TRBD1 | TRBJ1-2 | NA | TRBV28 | TGTGCCAGCAGTTTGGTAGGCCCGATAGCAGGGGGCGTTTATGGCTACACCTTC | CASSLVGPIAGGVYGYTF
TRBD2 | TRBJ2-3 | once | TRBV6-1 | TGTGCCAGCAGTGAGGCATTGCTAGCGGGGGGGCTGGATACGCAGTATTTT | CASSEALLAGGLDTQYF
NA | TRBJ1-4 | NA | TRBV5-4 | TGTGCCAGCAGCTTGGGTACGGGGGGGAGTGAAAAACTGTTTTTT | CASSLGTGGSEKLFF
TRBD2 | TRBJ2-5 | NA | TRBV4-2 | TGTGCCAGCAGCCCCCAAACGACTAGCGGTGGGACCCAGTACTTC | CASSPQTTSGGTQYF
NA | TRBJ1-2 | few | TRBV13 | TGTGCCAGCAGCTTAGAGGGGTACTATGGCTACACCTTC | CASSLEGYYGYTF
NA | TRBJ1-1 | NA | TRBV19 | TGTGCCAGTGTATTGAACACTGAAGCTTTCTTT | CASVLNTEAFF
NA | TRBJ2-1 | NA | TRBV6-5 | TGTGCCAGCAGTTACGGGCGACAACCCCCATATGAGCAGTTCTTC | CASSYGRQPPYEQFF
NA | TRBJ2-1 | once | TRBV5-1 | TGCGCCAGCAGCTCACCTCCGGGGGGCGGTATAAATGAGCAGTTCTTC | CASSSPPGGGINEQFF
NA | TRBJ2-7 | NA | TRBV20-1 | TGCAGTGCCATACAATACGAGCAGTACTTC | CSAIQYEQYF
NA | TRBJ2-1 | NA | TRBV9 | TGTGCCAGCAGCGTAAGTCCTAGCGTAGGGAGAGGGCAGTTCTTC | CASSVSPSVGRGQFF
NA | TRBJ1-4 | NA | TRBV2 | TGTGCCAGCAACCCGCCACCGGGAGGTGAAAAACTGTTTTTT | CASNPPPGGEKLFF
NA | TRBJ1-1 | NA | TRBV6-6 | TGTGCCAGCAGTTGGGAGGTGGGGTCCGAAGCTTTCTTT | CASSWEVGSEAFF
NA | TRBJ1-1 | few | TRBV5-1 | TGCGCCAGCAGCTCGGGAGGGACATCGAACACTGAAGCTTTCTTT | CASSSGGTSNTEAFF
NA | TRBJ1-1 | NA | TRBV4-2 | TGTGCCAGCAGCCAAGATCAGGTTCAAGCTTTCTTT | CASSQDQVQAFF
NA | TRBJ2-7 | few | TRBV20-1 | TGCAGTGCTGCAGGGTCCCTCGAGCAGTACTTC | CSAAGSLEQYF
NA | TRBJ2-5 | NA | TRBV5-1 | TGCGCCAGCAGGCGCCAGGACAACCAAGAGACCCAGTACTTC | CASRRQDNQETQYF
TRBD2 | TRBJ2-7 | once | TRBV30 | TGTGCCGCCCGGACTAGTTCCCACGAGCAGTACTTC | CAARTSSHEQYF
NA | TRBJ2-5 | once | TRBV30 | TGTGCCTGGAGTGTTGAGGACAAAGAGACCCAGTACTTC | CAWSVEDKETQYF
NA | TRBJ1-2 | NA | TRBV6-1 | TGTGCCAGCAGTGAAACAACAGGGTTTAATGGCTACACCTTC | CASSETTGFNGYTF
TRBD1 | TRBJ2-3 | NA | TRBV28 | TGTGCCTGCCGTGAGGGGGCTACAGATACGCAGTATTTT | CACREGATDTQYF
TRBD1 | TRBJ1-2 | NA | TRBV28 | TGTGCCAGCAGGACTCCGGGACAGGGAGTCGATGGCTACACCTTC | CASRTPGQGVDGYTF
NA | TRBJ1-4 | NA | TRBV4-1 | TGCGCCAGCAGCCAAGATCGGAGGGGAGGGTCTGAAAAACTGTTTTTT | CASSQDRRGGSEKLFF
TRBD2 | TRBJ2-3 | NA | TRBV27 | TGTGCCAGCAGTTTTGCGGGGGGCAGCACAGATACGCAGTATTTT | CASSFAGGSTDTQYF
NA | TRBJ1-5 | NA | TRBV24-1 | TGTGCCACCAGTGATACCCAGGGCCCAGGAAACCAGCATTTT | CATSDTQGPGNQHF
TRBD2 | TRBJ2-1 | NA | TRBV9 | TGTGCCAGCCAAACTAGCGGGGGGGACAATGAGCAGTTCTTC | CASQTSGGDNEQFF
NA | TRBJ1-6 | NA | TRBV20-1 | TGCAGTGCTAGTGCACAGGCCAATTCACCCCTCCACTTT | CSASAQANSPLHF
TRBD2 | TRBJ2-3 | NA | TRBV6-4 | TGTGCCAGCAGTGAAGACGGGGGAGGGACAGATACGCAGTATTTT | CASSEDGGGTDTQYF
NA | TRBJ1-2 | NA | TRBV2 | TGTGCCAGCAGTCGGACACGTGGCACGGACTATGGCTACACCTTC | CASSRTRGTDYGYTF
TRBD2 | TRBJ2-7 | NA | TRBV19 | TGTGCCAGTAGTGCGCGAGCGGGGGGGGATTCCTACGAGCAGTACTTC | CASSARAGGDSYEQYF
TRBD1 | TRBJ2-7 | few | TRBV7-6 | TGTGCCAGCAGCTTAGCAAAGGACAGGTACTACGAGCAGTACTTC | CASSLAKDRYYEQYF
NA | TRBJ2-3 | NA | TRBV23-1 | TGCGCCAGCAGTCAATTGGGGTCGGGGAGGAGGACAGATACGCAGTATTTT | CASSQLGSGRRTDTQYF
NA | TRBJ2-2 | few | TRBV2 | TGTGCCAGCAGACCCGAGGGAAGGGCTGCCGGGGAGCTGTTTTTT | CASRPEGRAAGELFF
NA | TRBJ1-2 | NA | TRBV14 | TGTGCCAGCAGCCCCGTGGGACTTGGAGACACCTTC | CASSPVGLGDTF
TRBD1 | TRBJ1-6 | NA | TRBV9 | TGTGCCAGCAGCGTAGACATTTTTGGGACAGTTAATTCACCCCTCCACTTT | CASSVDIFGTVNSPLHF
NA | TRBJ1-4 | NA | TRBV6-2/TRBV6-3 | TGTGCCAGCACCCCGTTCGGGAAACATAATGAAAAACTGTTTTTT | CASTPFGKHNEKLFF
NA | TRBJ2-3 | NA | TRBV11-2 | TGTGCCAGCAGCCCTCTTGGTAGCTTCGGGGGGCACGCAGATACGCAGTATTTT | CASSPLGSFGGHADTQYF
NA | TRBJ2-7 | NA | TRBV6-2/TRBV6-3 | TGTGCCAGCAGCCGAGGAGAGCAGTACTTC | CASSRGEQYF
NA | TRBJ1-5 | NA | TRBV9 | TGTGCCAGCAGCGTAGCCCCCTCAGGGAATCAGCCCCAGCATTTT | CASSVAPSGNQPQHF